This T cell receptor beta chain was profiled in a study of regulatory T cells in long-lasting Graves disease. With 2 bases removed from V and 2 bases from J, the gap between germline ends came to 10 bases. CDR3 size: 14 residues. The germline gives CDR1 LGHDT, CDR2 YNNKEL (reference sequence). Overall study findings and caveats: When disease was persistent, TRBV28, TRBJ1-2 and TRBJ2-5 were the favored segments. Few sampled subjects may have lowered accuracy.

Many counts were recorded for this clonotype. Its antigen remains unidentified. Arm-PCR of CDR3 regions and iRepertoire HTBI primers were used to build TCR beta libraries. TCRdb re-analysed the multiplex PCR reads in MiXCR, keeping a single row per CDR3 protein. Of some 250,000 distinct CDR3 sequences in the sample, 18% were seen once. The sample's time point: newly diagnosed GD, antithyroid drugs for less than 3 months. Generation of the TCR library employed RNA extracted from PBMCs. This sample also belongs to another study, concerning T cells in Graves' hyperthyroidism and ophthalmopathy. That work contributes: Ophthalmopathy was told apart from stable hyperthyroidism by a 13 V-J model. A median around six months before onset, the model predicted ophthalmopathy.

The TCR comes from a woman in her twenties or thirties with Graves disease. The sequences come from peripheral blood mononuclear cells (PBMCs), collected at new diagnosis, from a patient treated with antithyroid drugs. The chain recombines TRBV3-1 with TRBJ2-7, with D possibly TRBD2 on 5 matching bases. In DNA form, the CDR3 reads TGTGCCAGCAGCCAATTCGACGGGGCCTACGAGCAGTACTTC. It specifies CASSQFDGAYEQYF.